The 32 T cell receptor beta chains presented below share a single source sample, sequenced in a study of cytomegalovirus exposure and HLA in healthy donors. In the PCR, 60 Vbeta and 13 Jbeta primers were used. Clones were sequenced by immunoSEQ multiplex PCR, and TCRdb holds only the in-frame ones, with some missing. The table lists about 180,000 clones, about 80% of them singletons, with approximately 3.7% in the top ten. Specimen: PBMCs. The receptor set was obtained from a woman in her sixties in good health and CMV-seropositive.

This clone was detected only a few times. V and J are TRBV30 and TRBJ1-2; no reliable D call. The CDR3 is 13 amino acids. The germline V gene encodes CDR1 GTSNPN and CDR2 SVGIG (reference sequence). Trimming took 2 bases from V and 0 from J, leaving 7 bases between them. The CDR3 spells CAWSPTTNYGYTF. The CDR3 nucleotides are TGTGCCTGGAGTCCGACAACTAACTATGGCTACACCTTC.

Concerning this clone: The CDR3 carries no conserved terminal phenylalanine or tryptophan, so it likely arises from a read error. Because the CDR3's place on the DNA is in doubt, the DNA is left out and the CDR3 is given as listed by TCRdb. This rearrangement joins TRBV28 to TRBJ2-7; the table names TRBD1, a call not compared with the DNA. Germline V gene lookup returns CDR1 MDHEN and CDR2 SYDVKM. The length of the CDR3 is 13 amino acids, counting both ends. This CDR3 reads CASSSPDSLLQKL.

In its sample, this clone was seen once. This rearrangement joins TRBV6-5 to TRBJ2-7, with TRBD2 matching over 8 bases. The CDR3 totals 14 residues. Germline V gene sequence: CDR1 MNHEY, CDR2 SVGAGI. J was trimmed by 1 base and V by 5 bases; bases with no gene match: 4. CDR3 coding DNA: TGTGCCAGCAGTAAAGCGGGGGTGTCCTACGAGCAGTACTTC. This sequence encodes CASSKAGVSYEQYF.

The rearrangement uses TRBV2 and TRBJ2-7; D is unresolved. Germline CDR1 is SNHLY and CDR2 is FYNNEI. The length of the CDR3 is 11 residues. Trimming shortened V by 6 bases and J by 3 bases, and 6 bases separated the two germline ends. This chain's CDR3 is CASSFVYEQYF. The DNA for the CDR3 is TGTGCCAGCAGCTTCGTCTACGAGCAGTACTTC.

J is TRBJ1-3 and V is TRBV5-1; TRBD1 is a possible D gene (6 bases). Germline V CDR1 and CDR2: SGHRS, YFSETQ. The CDR3 spans 15 residues. V was shortened by 0 bases and J by 0 bases, with 7 bases between the two germline ends. As DNA, the CDR3 is TGCGCCAGCAGCTTGGAGACAGGCTCTGGAAACACCATATATTTT. Translating it yields CASSLETGSGNTIYF. Combining the CDR3 with reference TRBV5-1 and TRBJ1-3 gives the whole variable domain KAGVTQTPRYLIKTRGQQVTLSCSPISGHRSVSWYQQTPGQGLQFLFEYFSETQRNKGNFPGRFSGRQFSNSRSEMNVSTLELGDSALYLCASSLETGSGNTIYFGEGSWLTVV.

The chain employs TRBV5-1 and TRBJ2-5; 8 bases line up with TRBD1. The V segment lost 1 base and the J segment 5 bases; nucleotides outside the gene matches: 13. CDR3 size: 17 residues. Looked up from germline, CDR1 is SGHRS and CDR2 is YFSETQ. The CDR3 nucleotides are TGCGCCAGCAGCTTGTTGGGGACGACAGGGGCGTTTGAGACCCAGTACTTC. Its protein is CASSLLGTTGAFETQYF.

The chain has TRBV10-3 and TRBJ1-1; D perhaps matches TRBD1 (5 bases). The CDR3 is made up of 16 amino acids. Deletions cut 0 bases from V and 3 bases from J, with 14 bases between. Germline V gene data show CDR1 as ENHRY and CDR2 as SYGVKD. In DNA, the CDR3 is TGTGCCATCAGTGAGTCAAGGGTCAGGGATGACACTGAAGCTTTCTTT. This encodes CAISESRVRDDTEAFF.

The rearrangement joins TRBV11-3 to TRBJ2-3; 9 bases agree with TRBD2. Unmatched junction bases numbered 6, after V lost 5 bases and J lost 0 bases. The CDR3 runs to 16 residues. Germline V gene data show CDR1 as SGHNT and CDR2 as YENEEA. The CDR3 region has the DNA TGTGCCAGCAGCCCTGGGACTAGCACTAGCACAGATACGCAGTATTTT. It codes for CASSPGTSTSTDTQYF.

The genes are TRBV9 and TRBJ2-5; tentatively, D is TRBD2 (5 bases). The DNA end is a closer match to TRBJ2-7, so the J assignment may be wrong. The germline V gene encodes CDR1 SGDLS and CDR2 YYNGEE. The CDR3 has 14 amino acids. This CDR3 is CASSVGTSPYEQYF. The CDR3 bases are TGTGCCAGCAGCGTAGGCACTAGTCCCTACGAGCAGTACTTC.

The CDR3 region is CASTPDRVEKLFF. DNA of the CDR3: TGTGCCAGTACCCCAGACAGGGTTGAAAAACTGTTTTTT. V and J are TRBV19 and TRBJ1-4; 7 positions agree with TRBD1. V was pared by 7 bases and J by 7 bases, with 6 bases of the junction left unmatched. There are 13 residues in the CDR3. The V gene's germline CDR1 is LNHDA and CDR2 SQIVND (reference sequence). Supplemented by reference TRBV19 and TRBJ1-4, the full variable domain reads DGGITQSPKYLFRKEGQNVTLSCEQNLNHDAMYWYRQDPGQGLRLIYYSQIVNDFQKGDIAEGYSVSREKKESFPLTVTSAQKNPTAFYLCASTPDRVEKLFFGSGTQLSVL.

This clone has just one count. This chain uses TRBV19 with TRBJ2-5; TRBD2 matches 14 bases. V dropped 3 bases and J dropped 4; count of bases not matched to a gene: 4. The CDR3 has 16 residues. Looked up from germline, CDR1 is LNHDA and CDR2 is SQIVND (reference sequence). This CDR3 is CASSMGLAGAGETQYF. CDR3 DNA: TGTGCCAGTAGTATGGGACTAGCGGGAGCTGGAGAGACCCAGTACTTC.

This sequence joins TRBV19 and TRBJ2-1; 7 nucleotides match TRBD1. The V segment lost 4 bases and the J segment 4 bases; nucleotides outside the gene matches: 7. Germline CDR1 and CDR2: LNHDA and SQIVND (reference sequence). The CDR3 has 15 residues. In nucleotides, the CDR3 is TGTGCCAGTAGTACACAGGGGTTTCAGTACAATGAGCAGTTCTTC. This sequence encodes CASSTQGFQYNEQFF.

The rearrangement links TRBV28 to TRBJ2-1, with D possibly being TRBD1 (7 bases). Looked up from germline, CDR1 is MDHEN and CDR2 is SYDVKM. The CDR3 has 15 amino acids. V was clipped by 7 bases and J by 6 bases, with 19 bases between them. The CDR3 DNA reads as TGTGCCAGCAACCCTCAGGGGCAGGGGGGCAATGAGCAGTTCTTC. Translated, it gives CASNPQGQGGNEQFF.

Here the CDR3 DNA reads TGTGCCAGCAGCACGGAGGTCAAGGGTACCTACGAGCAGTACTTC. Protein product: CASSTEVKGTYEQYF. The chain uses TRBV6-6 and TRBJ2-7; D is perhaps TRBD2 (5 bases). With 6 bases removed from V and 2 bases from J, the gap between germline ends came to 17 bases. Germline CDR1 reads MNHNY; CDR2 reads SVGAGI (reference sequence). The CDR3 runs to 15 residues.

The chain joins TRBV27 to TRBJ1-2; no definite D call. The CDR3 contains 14 residues. V lost 7 bases to trimming and J lost 3 bases, with 15 bases between them. From germline, CDR1 is MNHEY and CDR2 SMNVEV (reference sequence). CDR3 nucleotides: TGTGCCAGCACCCGGGATCCTATATACTATGGCTACACCTTC. As protein: CASTRDPIYYGYTF.

The CDR3 DNA is TGTGCCAGCTCACTCGACATGAACACTGAAGCTTTCTTT. It encodes CASSLDMNTEAFF. This chain connects TRBV18 to TRBJ1-1; D is uncertain. The CDR3 consists of 13 residues. The ends were cut back, 4 bases at V and 0 bases at J, with 6 bases in the middle. Germline CDR1 is KGHSH and CDR2 is LQKENI.

CDR3 nucleotide sequence: TGTGCCTGGAGTCTCGGTGGTAATGAAAAACTGTTTTTT. Its protein product is CAWSLGGNEKLFF. The gene calls are TRBV30 and TRBJ1-4; D remains ambiguous. V lost 2 bases, J lost 4 bases, and 8 bases lay in between. The CDR3 loop spans 13 amino acids. Germline V lookup: CDR1 GTSNPN, CDR2 SVGIG (reference sequence).

This clone has just a few counts. J is TRBJ1-1 and V is TRBV28; D is unresolved. Germline-derived CDR1 and CDR2 are MDHEN and SYDVKM. V lost 6 bases, J lost 1 base, and 6 bases lay in between. The CDR3 totals 12 residues. The CDR3 spells CASRSQNTEAFF. The CDR3, as DNA: TGTGCCAGCAGGTCCCAGAACACTGAAGCTTTCTTT.

Notes on this clone: Germline and junction disagree at one end, which may indicate a read error. This chain connects TRBV7-9 to TRBJ1-2, with TRBD1 matching 11 bases. The germline V gene has CDR1 SEHNR and CDR2 FQNEAQ (reference sequence). This CDR3 contains 13 residues. The DNA for the CDR3 is TGTTCCAGCAGCCCCGGGACAGGGGGTGGCTACACCTTC. Its translation: CSSSPGTGGGYTF.

The V and J genes are TRBV9 and TRBJ1-2; TRBD1 might be the D (6 bases). Germline V gene data show CDR1 as SGDLS and CDR2 as YYNGEE. Between the trimmed V and J ends, which lost 1 base and 7 bases, there was a span of 11 bases. The CDR3 has 13 residues. The CDR3 sequence is CASSVRGGAGYTF. The CDR3 nucleotides are TGTGCCAGCAGCGTAAGAGGGGGGGCTGGCTACACCTTC.

This chain joins TRBV4-2 and TRBJ1-6, with D possibly TRBD1 on 5 matching bases. Trimming removed 0 bases at V and 3 bases at J, with 15 bases between. The germline CDR1 and CDR2 sequences are LGHNA and YNFKEQ. The CDR3 covers 18 residues. The CDR3 DNA is TGTGCCAGCAGCCAAGATAGGGCAACGACAGTCTATAATTCACCCCTCCACTTT. This translates into CASSQDRATTVYNSPLHF.

The J gene is TRBJ1-2, the V gene TRBV7-3, with D possibly being TRBD1 (5 bases). The CDR3 length is 15 residues. Trimming took off 2 bases at V and 0 bases at J, with 10 bases between the two ends. Looked up from germline, CDR1 is SGHTA and CDR2 is FQGTGA. In DNA form, the CDR3 reads TGTGCCAGCAGCTTAGACAGTACTACTAACTATGGCTACACCTTC. This encodes CASSLDSTTNYGYTF. The whole variable domain, filled in from reference TRBV7-3 and TRBJ1-2, reads GAGVSQTPSNKVTEKGKYVELRCDPISGHTALYWYRQSLGQGPEFLIYFQGTGAADDSGLPNDRFFAVRPEGSVSTLKIQRTERGDSAVYLCASSLDSTTNYGYTFGSGTRLTVV.

V and J are TRBV9 and TRBJ2-1; the match to TRBD2 covers 10 bases. The germline V gene encodes CDR1 SGDLS and CDR2 YYNGEE. This CDR3 comprises 15 residues. With 4 bases clipped from V and 4 bases from J, the junction kept 5 bases outside the gene matches. This CDR3 reads CASSTGTSEYNEQFF. The CDR3 region has the DNA TGTGCCAGCAGCACAGGGACTAGCGAGTACAATGAGCAGTTCTTC.

The chain employs TRBV21-1 and TRBJ1-2. TRBV21-1 has pseudogene status. The CDR3 totals 15 residues. The CDR3 nucleotides read TGTGCCAGCAGCAAAGCAGGTAGCCGGAACTATGGCTACACCTTC. It codes for CASSKAGSRNYGYTF.

This chain joins TRBV7-9 and TRBJ1-3; weak D call: TRBD1 (5 bases). Germline V gene sequence: CDR1 SEHNR, CDR2 FQNEAQ (reference sequence). Trimming stripped 3 bases from V and 1 base from J, with 13 bases between. There are 16 residues in the CDR3. In nucleotides, the CDR3 is TGTGCCAGCAGCTTGGGGGGGGGTTCTTCTGGAAACACCATATATTTT. It codes for CASSLGGGSSGNTIYF.

This clone has only a few counts. V usage is TRBV30 and J usage is TRBJ2-7; D is ambiguous. In germline, CDR1 is GTSNPN, CDR2 SVGIG (reference sequence). The CDR3 sequence is 12 residues long. Trimming removed 3 bases at V and 3 bases at J, with 9 bases between. The CDR3 sequence is CAWRKDNYEQYF. The CDR3 nucleotides read TGTGCCTGGAGAAAAGACAACTACGAGCAGTACTTC.

Notes on this clone: One junction end does not reproduce the germline sequence, and a read error may be involved. The chain joins TRBV10-3 to TRBJ2-1; 9 nucleotides match TRBD1. The CDR3 extends over 17 amino acids. CDR1 and CDR2 from the germline V gene are ENHRY and SYGVKD. The CDR3 loop reads CAISESSGTGTYNQQFF. CDR3 nucleotides: TGTGCCATCAGTGAGTCCTCCGGGACAGGGACCTACAATCAGCAGTTCTTC.

The chain is built from TRBV30 and TRBJ1-5, with no clear D. V lost 5 bases and J lost 0, with 8 bases in between. The germline CDR1 and CDR2 sequences are GTSNPN and SVGIG (reference sequence). CDR3 length: 13 amino acids. The CDR3 sequence is CAWGLDSNQPQHF. Here the CDR3 DNA reads TGTGCCTGGGGGCTGGATAGCAATCAGCCCCAGCATTTT.

This clone was found once. The chain couples TRBV27 to TRBJ1-6, with D perhaps TRBD1 (5 bases). There are 17 residues in the CDR3. In germline, CDR1 is MNHEY, CDR2 SMNVEV (reference sequence). V was shortened by 0 bases and J by 7 bases, with 16 bases between the two germline ends. The CDR3 protein is CASSLSVDAGYNSPLHF. CDR3 bases: TGTGCCAGCAGTTTATCGGTCGACGCAGGGTACAATTCACCCCTCCACTTT.

The chain employs TRBV19 and TRBJ2-1; D possibly corresponds to TRBD2 (6 bases). V was cut by 5 bases and J by 14 bases, with 19 bases left in between. Germline V CDR1 and CDR2: LNHDA, SQIVND (reference sequence). This CDR3 spans 13 amino acids. CDR3 loop: CASSYLVEGSKFF. The CDR3 nucleotides read TGTGCCAGTAGTTACCTCGTGGAGGGTTCGAAGTTCTTC.

The chain joins TRBV19 to TRBJ1-4; D gene uncertain. V lost 6 bases and J lost 8, with 13 bases in between. The CDR3 runs to 13 residues. Per germline, CDR1 LNHDA and CDR2 SQIVND (reference sequence). In nucleotides, the CDR3 is TGTGCCAGTAGCCCCCACCCGGGGGAAAAACTGTTTTTT. It yields the protein CASSPHPGEKLFF.

This clone has more than one count but fewer than ten. This chain links TRBV30 with TRBJ1-5, with D unclear. CDR1 and CDR2 (germline): GTSNPN, SVGIG (reference sequence). The CDR3 runs 13 residues. The V end lost 1 base, the J end lost 7 bases, and 11 bases lay between the germline ends. DNA for the CDR3: TGTGCCTGGAGTGCCGGAGATCTCCAGCCCCAGCATTTT. This codes for CAWSAGDLQPQHF.